One and the same sample provided the 19 T cell receptor beta chains below, sequenced in a study of shared clonotypes between healthy human individuals. Repertoires were generated with immunoSEQ multiplex PCR, while TCRdb's copy carries only in-frame clones and drops some. The sample has about 1 million clones, about 75% seen once; the top ten hold approximately 1.5%. Source material: memory CD4+ T cells sorted from blood. Noted subset: CD45RA-negative fraction. The receptors were sampled from a young man in good health.

The V gene is TRBV6-6, the J gene TRBJ2-5; D is unclear. Trimming cost V 0 bases and J 1 base, with 9 bases left between them. This CDR3 spans 15 amino acids. Per germline, CDR1 MNHNY and CDR2 SVGAGI (reference sequence). CDR3 coding DNA: TGTGCCAGCAGTTACTCTGGGGTGGGCCAAGAGACCCAGTACTTC. This encodes CASSYSGVGQETQYF.

The gene calls are TRBV7-2 and TRBJ1-5; D gene unclear. This CDR3 has 13 amino acids. In germline, CDR1 is SGHTA, CDR2 FQGNSA. Between the trimmed V and J ends, which lost 3 bases and 1 base, there was a span of 4 bases. In nucleotides, the CDR3 is TGTGCCAGCAGCTTCGGCAGCAATCAGCCCCAGCATTTT. Translated: CASSFGSNQPQHF.

The chain links TRBV5-5 to TRBJ2-7; D not certain. V lost 3 bases and J lost 3, with 4 bases in between. The CDR3 has 11 residues. Germline V CDR1 and CDR2: SGHKS, YYEKEE (reference sequence). The DNA for the CDR3 is TGTGCCAGCAGCTCCGACTACGAGCAGTACTTC. Amino acids: CASSSDYEQYF. Drawing the rest from reference TRBV5-5 and TRBJ2-7, the complete variable domain is DAGVTQSPTHLIKTRGQQVTLRCSPISGHKSVSWYQQVLGQGPQFIFQYYEKEERGRGNFPDRFSARQFPNYSSELNVNALLLGDSALYLCASSSDYEQYFGPGTRLTVT.

The chain couples TRBV2 to TRBJ1-2; D is perhaps TRBD1 (5 bases). The CDR3 has 15 amino acids. The V gene's germline CDR1 is SNHLY and CDR2 FYNNEI. V was trimmed by 0 bases and J by 1 base, leaving 9 bases between them. CDR3 nucleotide sequence: TGTGCCAGCAGTGAAGCTGGGACTTTTAACTATGGCTACACCTTC. Its protein product is CASSEAGTFNYGYTF.

V and J are TRBV5-1 and TRBJ2-7, with D possibly matching TRBD2 (6 bases). CDR3 length: 14 residues. The germline CDR1 and CDR2 sequences are SGHRS and YFSETQ. With 3 bases removed from V and 6 bases from J, the gap between germline ends came to 16 bases. CDR3 region: CASSSQVTGVEQYF. As DNA, the CDR3 is TGCGCCAGCAGCTCCCAAGTGACGGGGGTCGAGCAGTACTTC.

The chain carries TRBV7-9 and TRBJ2-2; possibly TRBD1 or TRBD2 for D (6 bases each). Germline values: CDR1 SEHNR, CDR2 FQNEAQ (reference sequence). V lost 4 bases, J lost 5 bases, and 17 bases lay in between. This CDR3 is 16 amino acids long. CDR3 sequence reads: CASSSSGGSVTGELFF. In DNA, the CDR3 is TGTGCCAGCAGCTCATCCGGGGGCTCGGTTACCGGGGAGCTGTTTTTT.

In its sample, this clone was seen a few times. V gene TRBV6-5 combines with J gene TRBJ2-7; 8 bases are a match to TRBD2. The germline gives CDR1 MNHEY, CDR2 SVGAGI. The CDR3 spans 14 residues. V was pared by 5 bases and J by 3 bases, with 6 bases of the junction left unmatched. Written as DNA, the CDR3 is TGTGCCAGCAGTACCCGGGAGGGGAGCTACGAGCAGTACTTC. Encoded protein: CASSTREGSYEQYF.

This clone has more than one count but fewer than ten. The J gene is TRBJ2-7, the V gene TRBV7-8, with 9 bases that match TRBD1. CDR3 length equals 14 residues. The ends lost 6 bases at V and 5 bases at J; junction bases unmatched: 8. CDR1 and CDR2 from the germline V gene are SGHVS and FQNEAQ. The CDR3 sequence is CASRGRGQGHEQYF. The CDR3 bases are TGTGCCAGCAGGGGACGGGGACAGGGCCACGAGCAGTACTTC.

The chain has TRBV27 and TRBJ1-5; D possibly corresponds to TRBD1 (5 bases). The CDR3 length is 15 residues. V was trimmed by 6 bases and J by 3 bases, leaving 15 bases between them. The germline CDR1 and CDR2 sequences are MNHEY and SMNVEV (reference sequence). CDR3 nucleotide sequence: TGTGCCAGCAGCCCCCAGCCAGGGCCCAATCAGCCCCAGCATTTT. This sequence encodes CASSPQPGPNQPQHF.

The chain couples TRBV2 to TRBJ2-1, with TRBD2 identical over 8 bases. This CDR3 spans 15 amino acids. Germline CDR1 SNHLY, CDR2 FYNNEI. Losses at the gene ends were 1 base for V and 8 bases for J; bases not matched to a gene: 7. Written as DNA, the CDR3 is TGTGCCAGCAGTGAAGACCAAGCGGGAGTGTATGAGCAGTTCTTC. It yields the protein CASSEDQAGVYEQFF.

The chain recombines TRBV28 with TRBJ1-2; no reliable D call. CDR3 length: 14 residues. In germline, CDR1 is MDHEN, CDR2 SYDVKM. V lost 6 bases, J lost 0 bases, and 11 bases lay in between. The CDR3, as DNA: TGTGCCAGCAGACTGAGTGGGACTAACTATGGCTACACCTTC. Protein sequence: CASRLSGTNYGYTF.

The J gene is TRBJ2-1, the V gene TRBV19, with D maybe TRBD2 (6 bases). The V gene's germline CDR1 is LNHDA and CDR2 SQIVND (reference sequence). V lost 6 bases and J 6 bases, leaving 18 bases between the germline ends. This CDR3 comprises 15 residues. The CDR3 sequence is CASRESGTFSNEQFF. The CDR3 coding sequence is TGTGCCAGTAGAGAGTCCGGGACTTTTTCCAATGAGCAGTTCTTC.

For this clone: In the same sample, other DNA sequences code for this CDR3. The rearrangement links TRBV7-3 to TRBJ2-5, with TRBD1 matching 9 bases. Germline V gives CDR1 SGHTA, CDR2 FQGTGA. V shed 6 bases, J shed 3 bases, and the junction held 2 bases outside the gene matches. This CDR3 spans 13 amino acids. CDR3 sequence reads: CASSRDREETQYF. CDR3 in DNA: TGTGCCAGCAGTAGGGACAGGGAAGAGACCCAGTACTTC.

The V call is TRBV2, the J call TRBJ2-6, with D perhaps TRBD1 or TRBD2 (5 bases each). The CDR3 is made up of 16 amino acids. The V and J ends lost 7 bases and 0 bases respectively, with 13 bases between them. Germline V gene data show CDR1 as SNHLY and CDR2 as FYNNEI. CDR3 sequence: CASTPGRFSGANVLTF. In DNA, the CDR3 is TGTGCCAGCACTCCGGGACGGTTCTCTGGGGCCAACGTCCTGACTTTC.

The rearrangement uses TRBV11-2 and TRBJ2-7; a possible D gene is TRBD2 (6 bases). The CDR3 is 13 residues long. Trimming took off 5 bases at V and 4 bases at J, with 12 bases between the two ends. From germline, CDR1 is SGHAT and CDR2 FQNNGV. CDR3 protein: CASSLSGVYEQYF. The CDR3 DNA reads TGTGCCAGCAGCCTCTCGGGGGTATACGAGCAGTACTTC.

The chain links TRBV12-1 to TRBJ2-5; the D call of TRBD2 is as the table states it, not checked on the DNA. TRBV12-1 is recorded as a pseudogene. This CDR3 contains 18 residues. The CDR3: CASSPHALEALIDETQYF. CDR3 DNA sequence: TGTGCCAGCAGCCCCCATGCCCTAGAAGCGTTAATTGATGAGACCCAGTACTTC.

The chain combines TRBV5-1 with TRBJ1-1; no reliable D call. Germline V CDR1 and CDR2: SGHRS, YFSETQ. This CDR3 region has 15 residues. V lost 0 bases to trimming and J lost 1 base, with 10 bases between them. The CDR3 reads CASSLVEAGNTEAFF. The CDR3 nucleotides read TGCGCCAGCAGCTTGGTCGAAGCGGGGAACACTGAAGCTTTCTTT.

The chain joins TRBV6-1 to TRBJ1-5; D unclear. Germline V gene lookup returns CDR1 MNHNS and CDR2 SASEGT. The CDR3 runs 14 residues. Deletions cut 6 bases from V and 0 bases from J, with 9 bases between. CDR3 region: CASSFEDSNQPQHF. CDR3 DNA sequence: TGTGCCAGCAGCTTTGAAGATAGCAATCAGCCCCAGCATTTT.

This chain connects TRBV5-8 to TRBJ2-1; the D is unclear. Germline-derived CDR1 and CDR2 are SGHTS and YDEGEE. Deletions cut 4 bases from V and 10 bases from J, with 12 bases between. CDR3 length: 12 residues. For the CDR3, the DNA is TGTGCCAGCAGCCCTCAAGTGGTCGAGCAGTTCTTC. Its protein is CASSPQVVEQFF. Full variable domain (remainder filled in from reference TRBV5-8 and TRBJ2-1): EAGVTQSPTHLIKTRGQQATLRCSPISGHTSVYWYQQALGLGLQFLLWYDEGEERNRGNFPPRFSGRQFPNYSSELNVNALELEDSALYLCASSPQVVEQFFGPGTRLTVL.